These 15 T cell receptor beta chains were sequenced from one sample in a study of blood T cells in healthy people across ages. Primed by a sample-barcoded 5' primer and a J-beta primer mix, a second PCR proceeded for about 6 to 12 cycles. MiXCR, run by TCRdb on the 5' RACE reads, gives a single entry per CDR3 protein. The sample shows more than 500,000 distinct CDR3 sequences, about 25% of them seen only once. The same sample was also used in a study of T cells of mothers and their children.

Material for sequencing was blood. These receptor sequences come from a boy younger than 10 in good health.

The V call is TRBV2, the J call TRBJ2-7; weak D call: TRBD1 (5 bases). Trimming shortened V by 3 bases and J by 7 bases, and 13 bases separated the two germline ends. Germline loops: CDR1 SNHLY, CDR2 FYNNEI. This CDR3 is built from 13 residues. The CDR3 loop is CASSEDTLGEQYF. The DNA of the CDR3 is TGTGCCAGCAGTGAGGACACCCTCGGGGAGCAGTACTTC.

The chain's CDR3 is CASSFSRGNQPQHF. In nucleotides, the CDR3 is TGTGCCAGCAGTTTTAGCAGGGGTAATCAGCCCCAGCATTTT. The chain uses TRBV12-3 or TRBV12-4 and TRBJ1-5; D perhaps matches TRBD1 (6 bases). V lost 3 bases and J 4 bases, leaving 10 bases between the germline ends. The CDR3 runs 14 residues.

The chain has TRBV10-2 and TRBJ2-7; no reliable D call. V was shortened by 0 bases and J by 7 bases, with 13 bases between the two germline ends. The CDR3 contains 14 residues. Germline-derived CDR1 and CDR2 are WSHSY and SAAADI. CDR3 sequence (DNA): TGCGCCAGCAGTGAGTCCGGCGGCCTCCGGGAGCAGTACTTC. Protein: CASSESGGLREQYF.

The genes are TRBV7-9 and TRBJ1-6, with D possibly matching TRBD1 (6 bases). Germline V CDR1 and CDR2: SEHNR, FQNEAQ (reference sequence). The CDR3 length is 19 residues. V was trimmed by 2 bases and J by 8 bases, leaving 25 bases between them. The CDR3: CASSLSLAGYGGRDSPLHF. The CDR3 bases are TGTGCCAGCAGCTTATCCCTGGCGGGGTACGGGGGGCGGGATTCACCCCTCCACTTT.

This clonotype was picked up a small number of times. Here the CDR3 reads CSVSTSGNYEQYF. In DNA form, the CDR3 reads TGCAGCGTTTCCACTAGCGGCAACTACGAGCAGTACTTC. This chain uses TRBV29-1 with TRBJ2-7; TRBD2 matches at 8 bases. V lost 5 bases, J lost 3 bases, and 6 bases stayed unmatched. This CDR3 contains 13 residues. The germline CDR1 and CDR2 sequences are SQVTM and ANQGSEA.

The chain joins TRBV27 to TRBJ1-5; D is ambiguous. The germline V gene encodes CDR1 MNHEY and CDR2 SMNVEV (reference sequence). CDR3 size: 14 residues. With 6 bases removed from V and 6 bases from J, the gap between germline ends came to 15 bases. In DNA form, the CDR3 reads TGTGCCAGCAGCTTGGGCCCAGGTAGTCAGCCCCAGCATTTT. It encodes CASSLGPGSQPQHF.

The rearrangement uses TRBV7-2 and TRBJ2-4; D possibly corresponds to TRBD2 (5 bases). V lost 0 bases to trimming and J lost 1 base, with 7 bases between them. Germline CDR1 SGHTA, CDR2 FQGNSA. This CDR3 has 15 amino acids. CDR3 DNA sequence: TGTGCCAGCAGCTTAGCCGGGAACGCCAAAAACATTCAGTACTTC. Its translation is CASSLAGNAKNIQYF.

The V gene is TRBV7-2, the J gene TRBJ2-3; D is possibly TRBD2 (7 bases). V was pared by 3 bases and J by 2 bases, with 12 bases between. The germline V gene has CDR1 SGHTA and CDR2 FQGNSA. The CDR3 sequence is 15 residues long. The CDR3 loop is CASSFRAGATDTQYF. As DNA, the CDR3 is TGTGCCAGCAGCTTCCGGGCGGGGGCCACAGATACGCAGTATTTT.

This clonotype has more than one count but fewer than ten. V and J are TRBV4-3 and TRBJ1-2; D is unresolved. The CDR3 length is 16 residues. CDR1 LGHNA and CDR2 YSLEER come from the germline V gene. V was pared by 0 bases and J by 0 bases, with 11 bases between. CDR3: CASSQDRGSPNYGYTF. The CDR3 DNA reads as TGCGCCAGCAGCCAAGATCGAGGGTCTCCTAACTATGGCTACACCTTC.

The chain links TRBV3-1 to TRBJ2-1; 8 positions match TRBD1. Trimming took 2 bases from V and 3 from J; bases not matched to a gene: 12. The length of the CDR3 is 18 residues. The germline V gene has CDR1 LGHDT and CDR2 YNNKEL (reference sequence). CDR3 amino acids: CASSQRPTGGPFYNEQFF. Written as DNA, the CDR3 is TGTGCCAGCAGCCAACGACCCACAGGGGGTCCATTCTACAATGAGCAGTTCTTC.

The CDR3 protein is CASSPVRENYGYTF. CDR3 sequence (DNA): TGTGCCAGCAGCCCCGTTAGGGAGAACTATGGCTACACCTTC. The V and J genes are TRBV9 and TRBJ1-2; no firm D call. The ends were cut back, 4 bases at V and 2 bases at J, with 12 bases in the middle. This CDR3 region has 14 residues. The germline V gene encodes CDR1 SGDLS and CDR2 YYNGEE.

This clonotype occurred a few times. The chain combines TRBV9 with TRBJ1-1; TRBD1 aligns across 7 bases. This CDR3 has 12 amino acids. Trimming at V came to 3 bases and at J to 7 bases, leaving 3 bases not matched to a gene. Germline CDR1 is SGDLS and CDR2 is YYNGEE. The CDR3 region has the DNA TGTGCCAGCAGCGGAGGGACAGATGAAGCTTTCTTT. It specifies CASSGGTDEAFF.

The CDR3 loop is CASSLAPGWGEQFF. Written as DNA, the CDR3 is TGTGCCAGCAGCTTAGCGCCAGGGTGGGGAGAGCAGTTCTTC. The V gene is TRBV7-2, the J gene TRBJ2-1, with TRBD1 as a possible D gene (5 bases). V was clipped by 0 bases and J by 10 bases, with 13 bases between them. The CDR3 loop spans 14 amino acids. Germline assignment: CDR1 SGHTA and CDR2 FQGNSA.

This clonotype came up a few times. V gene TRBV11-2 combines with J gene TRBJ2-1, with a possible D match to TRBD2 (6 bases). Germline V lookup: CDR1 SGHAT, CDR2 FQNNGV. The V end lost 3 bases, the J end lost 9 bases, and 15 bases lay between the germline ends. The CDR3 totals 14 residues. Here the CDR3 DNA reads TGTGCCAGCAGCTTCCCCCGGGAGCCGCCTGAGCAGTTCTTC. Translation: CASSFPREPPEQFF.

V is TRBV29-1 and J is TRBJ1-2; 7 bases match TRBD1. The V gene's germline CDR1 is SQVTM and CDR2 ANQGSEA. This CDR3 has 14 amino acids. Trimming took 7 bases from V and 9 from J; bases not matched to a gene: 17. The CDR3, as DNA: TGCAGCGCAGGAGAGGGACAGCGGGGATATAGCTACACCTTC. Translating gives CSAGEGQRGYSYTF.